The next 25 T cell receptor beta chains were all read from a single sample in a study of cytotoxic CD8 clonotypes in ibrutinib-treated CLL. Repertoires were generated with immunoSEQ multiplex PCR, while TCRdb's copy carries only in-frame clones and drops some. Counted here are roughly 63,000 clones, less than 75% occurring once; the ten biggest clones make up roughly 15%. Specimen: PBMCs, collected after 12 months of ibrutinib treatment. These TCRs come from a human donor with chronic lymphocytic leukemia.

This clone appeared many times. This chain connects TRBV2 to TRBJ2-7; D gene unclear. CDR1 and CDR2 from the germline V gene are SNHLY and FYNNEI. The V gene lost 6 bases and the J gene lost 4 bases, with 10 bases spanning the gap. CDR3 length equals 12 residues. Here the CDR3 DNA reads TGTGCCAGCAGAGAGGACCGGTACGAGCAGTACGTC. The encoded protein is CASREDRYEQYV.

V is TRBV16 and J is TRBJ1-1; D is possibly TRBD1 (5 bases). Deletions cut 5 bases from V and 1 base from J, with 11 bases between. In germline, CDR1 is KGHSY, CDR2 FQNENV. CDR3 length: 14 residues. The CDR3 spells CASSFNQGNTEAFF. DNA for the CDR3: TGTGCCAGCAGCTTTAATCAGGGGAACACTGAAGCTTTCTTT.

The rearrangement links TRBV5-4 to TRBJ1-1, with a tentative D call TRBD1 (6 bases). This CDR3 has 14 amino acids. In germline, CDR1 is SGHNT, CDR2 YYREEE (reference sequence). The germline V and J ends were trimmed by 0 bases and 5 bases, with 11 bases remaining between them. The CDR3 DNA follows: TGTGCCAGCAGCTTGGGACAGGAGACGACTGAAGCTTTCTTT. This encodes CASSLGQETTEAFF. Drawing the rest from reference TRBV5-4 and TRBJ1-1, the complete variable domain is ETGVTQSPTHLIKTRGQQVTLRCSSQSGHNTVSWYQQALGQGPQFIFQYYREEENGRGNFPPRFSGLQFPNYSSELNVNALELDDSALYLCASSLGQETTEAFFGQGTRLTVV.

The J gene is TRBJ2-1, the V gene TRBV6-6; D is perhaps TRBD1 (6 bases). The CDR3 extends over 13 amino acids. V gave up 7 bases and J gave up 6 bases, with 13 bases separating them. Germline-derived CDR1 and CDR2 are MNHNY and SVGAGI (reference sequence). The CDR3 region is CASTPRGPNEQFF. In nucleotides, the CDR3 is TGTGCCAGCACCCCCAGGGGACCCAATGAGCAGTTCTTC.

This chain uses TRBV7-6 with TRBJ2-3, with TRBD2 identical over 15 bases. V shed 5 bases and J 8 bases; nucleotides not matched to a gene: 8. The CDR3 has 16 residues. Germline V gene sequence: CDR1 SGHVS, CDR2 FNYEAQ. CDR3 sequence reads: CASSPGTSGGKGTQYF. The CDR3 DNA sequence: TGTGCCAGCAGCCCCGGGACTAGCGGGGGGAAAGGTACGCAGTATTTT. Full variable domain (missing parts from reference TRBV7-6 and TRBJ2-3): GAGVSQSPRYKVTKRGQDVALRCDPISGHVSLYWYRQALGQGPEFLTYFNYEAQQDKSGLPNDRFSAERPEGSISTLTIQRTEQRDSAMYRCASSPGTSGGKGTQYFGPGTRLTVL.

This chain connects TRBV15 to TRBJ2-1; maybe TRBD2 (6 bases). CDR1 LNHNV and CDR2 YYDKDF come from the germline V gene (reference sequence). V lost 0 bases and J 8 bases, leaving 14 bases between the germline ends. The CDR3 consists of 15 residues. In DNA, the CDR3 is TGTGCCACCAGCAGAGACCCCAATAGCGGCGATGAGCAGTTCTTC. It translates to CATSRDPNSGDEQFF. Drawing the rest from reference TRBV15 and TRBJ2-1, the complete variable domain is DAMVIQNPRYQVTQFGKPVTLSCSQTLNHNVMYWYQQKSSQAPKLLFHYYDKDFNNEADTPDNFQSRRPNTSFCFLDIRSPGLGDTAMYLCATSRDPNSGDEQFFGPGTRLTVL.

J is TRBJ1-5 and V is TRBV9; no firm D call. The germline V gene has CDR1 SGDLS and CDR2 YYNGEE. V was trimmed by 0 bases and J by 5 bases, leaving 9 bases between them. There are 14 residues in the CDR3. CDR3 coding DNA: TGTGCCAGCAGCGTAGGCCCGTGGGATCAGCCCCAGCATTTT. Translation: CASSVGPWDQPQHF.

This clone turned up a few times. This sequence joins TRBV7-9 and TRBJ1-6; 9 bases align to TRBD1. Germline V gene lookup returns CDR1 SEHNR and CDR2 FQNEAQ (reference sequence). V trimming: 3 bases; J trimming: 8 bases; junction bases outside the gene matches: 17. This CDR3 is 19 amino acids long. The CDR3 DNA sequence: TGTGCCAGCAGCTTTCGGACAGGGGATCTAGGGTTTGCTGATTCACCCCTCCACTTT. This codes for CASSFRTGDLGFADSPLHF.

The chain combines TRBV6-6 with TRBJ2-7; no firm D call. CDR3 length: 12 amino acids. Germline-derived CDR1 and CDR2 are MNHNY and SVGAGI (reference sequence). V lost 2 bases and J 7 bases, leaving 9 bases between the germline ends. CDR3 protein: CASSYPRGEQYF. Written as DNA, the CDR3 is TGTGCCAGCAGTTACCCTCGTGGAGAGCAGTACTTC.

This chain connects TRBV5-6 to TRBJ2-2, with D unresolved. The CDR3 runs to 14 residues. Germline CDR1 reads SGHDT; CDR2 reads YYEEEE. With 4 bases removed from V and 7 bases from J, the gap between germline ends came to 14 bases. CDR3 protein: CASSRNSLIGELFF. CDR3 DNA sequence: TGTGCCAGCAGCCGAAACAGTCTGATCGGGGAGCTGTTTTTT.

The DNA of the CDR3 is TGCGCCAGCAGCCCCCAGGCGGCGAGCACAGATACGCAGTATTTT. The encoded protein is CASSPQAASTDTQYF. This chain connects TRBV4-1 to TRBJ2-3, with D hard to call. This CDR3 contains 15 residues. Trimming removed 4 bases at V and 0 bases at J, with 11 bases between. Germline V gene lookup returns CDR1 MGHRA and CDR2 YSYEKL.

The gene calls are TRBV19 and TRBJ2-1, with a tentative D call TRBD2 (5 bases). Germline CDR1 is LNHDA and CDR2 is SQIVND (reference sequence). This CDR3 comprises 15 residues. Trimming stripped 6 bases from V and 0 bases from J, with 12 bases between. The CDR3: CASRERRSSYNEQFF. The CDR3 DNA follows: TGTGCCAGTAGGGAGCGGAGGAGCTCCTACAATGAGCAGTTCTTC.

The chain uses TRBV5-1 and TRBJ2-3; the match to TRBD2 covers 7 bases. V trimming: 2 bases; J trimming: 2 bases; junction bases outside the gene matches: 5. CDR3 length equals 15 residues. From germline, CDR1 is SGHRS and CDR2 YFSETQ. This chain's CDR3 is CASSFGGGPTDTQYF. CDR3 bases: TGCGCCAGCAGCTTCGGCGGGGGACCCACAGATACGCAGTATTTT.

This sequence joins TRBV6-4 and TRBJ2-1; the D is unclear. Germline V lookup: CDR1 MRHNA, CDR2 SNTAGT. CDR3 size: 15 residues. Trimming stripped 0 bases from V and 14 bases from J, with 20 bases between. Written as DNA, the CDR3 is TGTGCCAGCAGTGACTCAGGCACTCCGATATTTACCAAGTTCTTC. Amino acids: CASSDSGTPIFTKFF.

This clone was detected once. This rearrangement joins TRBV19 to TRBJ1-2; TRBD1 matches 11 bases. The CDR3 has 16 amino acids. V trimming: 0 bases; J trimming: 5 bases; junction bases outside the gene matches: 5. The germline V gene has CDR1 LNHDA and CDR2 SQIVND (reference sequence). The CDR3 DNA sequence: TGTGCCAGTAGTATAGAGGCCGGGACAGGGGGATATGGCTACACCTTC. Its protein product is CASSIEAGTGGYGYTF.

The chain recombines TRBV6-1 with TRBJ1-2, with 8 positions matching TRBD1. From germline, CDR1 is MNHNS and CDR2 SASEGT. The length of the CDR3 is 12 residues. V shed 10 bases and J 2 bases; nucleotides not matched to a gene: 3. The CDR3 is CAKRTGNYGYTF. As DNA, the CDR3 is TGTGCCAAACGGACAGGGAACTATGGCTACACCTTC.

The V gene is TRBV6-5, the J gene TRBJ1-5; D is possibly TRBD1 (5 bases). V lost 1 base, J lost 6 bases, and 10 bases lay in between. The CDR3 covers 14 residues. The germline V gene has CDR1 MNHEY and CDR2 SVGAGI. DNA of the CDR3: TGTGCCAGCAGTTACTATTGGGGGGGTCAGCCCCAGCATTTT. Its protein is CASSYYWGGQPQHF.

CDR3 nucleotide sequence: TGTGCCAGCAGTCTGTGGACTAGTCGATTTGGCGAGCAGTACTTC. This gives the protein CASSLWTSRFGEQYF. This chain links TRBV6-6 with TRBJ2-7, with TRBD2 matching over 7 bases. J gave up 6 bases and V 5 bases, and 13 bases lay outside the gene matches. This CDR3 has 15 amino acids. Germline V gene lookup returns CDR1 MNHNY and CDR2 SVGAGI (reference sequence).

This clone was seen many times. This rearrangement joins TRBV18 to TRBJ2-7, with D unclear. Looked up from germline, CDR1 is KGHSH and CDR2 is LQKENI. Trimming stripped 6 bases from V and 0 bases from J, with 9 bases between. The length of the CDR3 is 13 residues. The CDR3 loop is CASSQESSYEQYV. In DNA form, the CDR3 reads TGTGCCAGCTCCCAAGAAAGCTCCTACGAGCAGTACGTC.

This sequence joins TRBV4-2 and TRBJ2-3, with 9 bases that match TRBD2. Unmatched junction bases numbered 6, after V lost 6 bases and J lost 2 bases. This CDR3 contains 15 residues. The germline V gene encodes CDR1 LGHNA and CDR2 YNFKEQ. The CDR3 is CASRRLADFTDTQYF. The CDR3 DNA reads TGTGCCAGCAGGCGACTAGCGGACTTCACAGATACGCAGTATTTT.

The genes are TRBV6-5 and TRBJ1-6; D gene ambiguous. The germline V gene encodes CDR1 MNHEY and CDR2 SVGAGI. Trimming took 2 bases from V and 8 from J, leaving 4 bases between them. The CDR3 spans 12 residues. The DNA of the CDR3 is TGTGCCAGCAGTTACCGTCATTCACCCCTCCACTTT. Amino acid sequence: CASSYRHSPLHF.

As to this clone: The junction shows a germline mismatch at one end, possibly a read error. This chain links TRBV27 with TRBJ1-2; TRBD1 aligns across 8 bases. The CDR3 is 14 residues long. The germline CDR1 and CDR2 sequences are MNHEY and SMNVEV (reference sequence). CDR3 in DNA: TGTGCCAGCAGTTTATCTCCCGACTCGGGACAGGCCCGTTTC. Amino acid sequence: CASSLSPDSGQARF.

In DNA, the CDR3 is TGTGCCAGCAGCTTACGATCCACAGATACGCAGTATTTT. This codes for CASSLRSTDTQYF. The J gene is TRBJ2-3, the V gene TRBV11-2; D gene unclear. The CDR3 consists of 13 residues. Germline V gives CDR1 SGHAT, CDR2 FQNNGV. V shed 2 bases and J shed 2 bases, with 5 bases lying between them.

This clone was seen more than once but under ten times. J is TRBJ1-2 and V is TRBV11-2; D might be TRBD1 (5 bases). Germline lookup yields CDR1 SGHAT and CDR2 FQNNGV. V was clipped by 2 bases and J by 9 bases, with 19 bases between them. The CDR3 contains 15 residues. The CDR3 DNA reads TGTGCCAGCAGCTTAATAGGGTCAAGGGGACCAAGCTACACCTTC. It yields the protein CASSLIGSRGPSYTF.

The chain links TRBV19 to TRBJ1-1, with D tentatively TRBD1 (6 bases). The CDR3 consists of 12 residues. Per the germline V gene, CDR1 is LNHDA and CDR2 is SQIVND (reference sequence). V was trimmed by 5 bases and J by 7 bases, leaving 11 bases between them. The CDR3 region has the DNA TGTGCCAGTAGTGAGGGGGGGCGTGAAGCTTTCTTT. It encodes CASSEGGREAFF.